This T cell receptor beta chain was captured by sequencing in a study of T cell responses to AZD1222 COVID-19 vaccine. Some clones are missing from TCRdb's copy, which holds only in-frame ones; the method was immunoSEQ multiplex PCR. The table has roughly 150,000 clones, 80% to 95% seen once. This CDR3 comprises 14 residues. Trimming took 3 bases from V and 4 from J; bases not matched to a gene: 4. The germline V gene encodes CDR1 MGHDK and CDR2 SYGVNS. This material consisted of peripheral blood, taken 28 days after the second AZD1222 dose. The rearrangement links TRBV25-1 to TRBJ2-7; 9 bases match TRBD1. This receptor was obtained from an adult who received the AZD1222 COVID-19 vaccine. This CDR3 reads CASSEGQGLYEQYF. Written as DNA, the CDR3 is TGTGCCAGCAGTGAGGGACAGGGATTGTACGAGCAGTACTTC.